These T cell receptor beta chains were read from a single sample in a study of Graves' ophthalmopathy and Graves' hyperthyroidism. TCRdb analysed the multiplex PCR reads with MiXCR anew, one entry per CDR3 protein. The sample has 400,000 or so distinct CDR3 sequences, 15% seen once. The sequenced sample consisted of peripheral blood. Every receptor here comes from a woman under 30 with stable Graves' hyperthyroidism. Both conserved end residues are part of each CDR3. The order of the fields is clone size, J gene, D gene, V gene, CDR3 protein, CDR3 DNA. The D gene is left open where the match is weak. A clone size is listed for some rows: how often the clone was seen (once, few, many), or a class if it is expanded.

>many|TRBJ2-5|.|TRBV12-3/TRBV12-4
CASSPGLAETQYF
TGTGCCAGCAGCCCAGGGTTGGCAGAGACCCAGTACTTC
>many|TRBJ1-2|.|TRBV6-5
CASSSRREFNYGYTF
TGTGCCAGCAGTTCCCGGCGGGAGTTTAACTATGGCTACACCTTC
>.|TRBJ2-7|TRBD2|TRBV5-1
CASSSRLAGEYEQYF
TGCGCCAGCAGCTCCCGACTAGCGGGAGAGTACGAGCAGTACTTC
>many|TRBJ2-5|.|TRBV7-3
CASSPRGMRGETQYF
TGTGCCAGCAGCCCCCGGGGGATGAGAGGAGAGACCCAGTACTTC
>.|TRBJ1-1|.|TRBV28
CASYTFWGRNTEAFF
TGTGCCAGCTATACCTTTTGGGGGAGGAACACTGAAGCTTTCTTT
>many|TRBJ1-1|.|TRBV11-2
CANTGPTNTEAFF
TGTGCCAATACAGGCCCCACTAACACTGAAGCTTTCTTT
>few|TRBJ2-5|TRBD2|TRBV11-2
CASSFLRGGSMGVQETQYF
TGTGCCAGCAGCTTTCTTCGGGGGGGAAGCATGGGGGTCCAAGAGACCCAGTACTTC
>few|TRBJ2-6|.|TRBV28
CASSHRRGHSGANVLTF
TGTGCCAGCAGTCACAGACGGGGCCACTCTGGGGCCAACGTCCTGACTTTC
>many|TRBJ1-1|.|TRBV2
CASSDPRGGAFF
TGTGCCAGCAGTGATCCAAGGGGTGGAGCTTTCTTT
>.|TRBJ2-2|.|TRBV12-3/TRBV12-4
CASSYRPGAGELFF
TGTGCCAGCAGTTACCGCCCGGGTGCCGGGGAGCTGTTTTTT
>many|TRBJ2-7|.|TRBV6-5
CASSYLVGNLYEQYF
TGTGCCAGCAGTTACTTGGTAGGAAACCTCTACGAGCAGTACTTC
>many|TRBJ1-5|TRBD1|TRBV12-3/TRBV12-4
CASSIVTGSNQPQHF
TGTGCCAGCAGCATCGTGACAGGGAGCAATCAGCCCCAGCATTTT
>many|TRBJ1-2|TRBD1|TRBV6-2/TRBV6-3
CASRRTGTALITPNYGYTF
TGTGCCAGCAGGCGGACTGGGACAGCCCTCATAACCCCTAACTATGGCTACACCTTC
>few|TRBJ2-5|.|TRBV5-6
CASSLNGAGVIETQYF
TGTGCCAGCAGCTTGAACGGAGCAGGGGTCATAGAGACCCAGTACTTC
>many|TRBJ1-5|.|TRBV20-1
CSARSATGQPQHF
TGCAGTGCTAGATCCGCGACTGGTCAGCCCCAGCATTTT
>many|TRBJ1-1|TRBD1|TRBV12-3/TRBV12-4
CASSLRQGGVNTEAFF
TGTGCCAGCAGTTTAAGACAGGGTGGGGTGAACACTGAAGCTTTCTTT
>.|TRBJ2-7|.|TRBV6-1
CASSPDVGRDEQYF
TGTGCCAGCAGCCCCGACGTGGGTAGGGACGAGCAGTACTTC
>.|TRBJ1-2|.|TRBV25-1
CASSELIGGRGYTF
TGTGCCAGCAGTGAATTGATTGGTGGACGTGGCTACACCTTC
>many|TRBJ1-5|.|TRBV19
CASSIMATQDQPQHF
TGTGCCAGTAGTATTATGGCCACCCAGGACCAGCCCCAGCATTTT